The rows below give T cell receptor beta chains drawn from one sample of a study of blood T cells in healthy people across ages. Using its own MiXCR run on the 5' RACE reads, TCRdb lists one record per CDR3 protein. The sample contains 910,000 or so distinct CDR3 sequences, 51% of which appear only once. The sequenced sample consisted of blood. The receptors shown here come from a woman aged 60-75 years in good health. The CDR3 runs from the conserved cysteine through the conserved F or W. The D gene is left open where the match is weak. Clone size, where shown, is once, few, many, or a class for clones that have expanded.

>TRBJ2-3|.|few|TRBV4-1
CASSRGPRTIVADTQYF
TGCGCCAGCAGCCGAGGTCCCCGGACTATCGTCGCAGATACGCAGTATTTT
>TRBJ1-1|.|.|TRBV6-6
CASSIGGANTEAFF
TGTGCCAGCTCAATCGGGGGGGCGAACACTGAAGCTTTCTTT
>TRBJ2-1|TRBD1|.|TRBV30
CAWSVQAGGNEQFF
TGTGCCTGGAGTGTACAGGCAGGGGGTAATGAGCAGTTCTTC
>TRBJ2-4|.|.|TRBV25-1
CASNSFHYVQYF
TGTGCCAGCAACTCTTTCCATTACGTTCAGTACTTC
>TRBJ1-4|.|.|TRBV6-5
CARSKQGWDGEKLFF
TGTGCCCGCAGTAAACAGGGTTGGGACGGAGAAAAACTGTTTTTT
>TRBJ2-5|.|once|TRBV25-1
CASSESRVVQETQYF
TGTGCCAGCAGTGAATCCAGGGTGGTTCAAGAGACCCAGTACTTC
>TRBJ2-7|TRBD2|few|TRBV5-1
CASSLEGLAIYEQYF
TGCGCCAGCAGCTTGGAAGGACTAGCGATATACGAGCAGTACTTC
>TRBJ2-1|.|.|TRBV20-1
CSTSQDWKQFF
TGCAGTACTTCCCAAGACTGGAAGCAGTTCTTC
>TRBJ2-4|.|.|TRBV7-2
CASSLFTDSAKNIQYF
TGTGCCAGCAGCTTATTTACAGACTCCGCCAAAAACATTCAGTACTTC
>TRBJ2-7|TRBD1|.|TRBV6-5
CASSRDRGILPDEQYF
TGTGCCAGCAGTCGGGACAGGGGAATTTTGCCCGACGAGCAGTACTTC
>TRBJ2-1|TRBD1|.|TRBV27
CASSNRDSYNEQFF
TGTGCCAGCAGTAACCGGGACAGTTACAATGAGCAGTTCTTC
>TRBJ2-1|.|many|TRBV12-3/TRBV12-4
CASSTGSNEQFF
TGTGCCAGCAGTACAGGGAGCAATGAGCAGTTCTTC
>TRBJ1-1|.|.|TRBV5-4
CASSFAGRLNTEAFF
TGTGCCAGCAGCTTCGCGGGACGCCTGAACACTGAAGCTTTCTTT
>TRBJ1-6|.|.|TRBV4-1
CASSQDLGQGTSPLHF
TGCGCCAGCAGCCAAGATCTAGGGCAGGGGACGTCACCCCTCCACTTT
>TRBJ2-7|TRBD2|many|TRBV2
CASSVRLAVSYEQYF
TGTGCCAGCAGCGTCCGACTAGCGGTCTCCTACGAGCAGTACTTC
>TRBJ2-2|.|few|TRBV3-1
CASSRDMLLPTGELFF
TGTGCCAGCAGCCGGGATATGCTTCTGCCGACCGGGGAGCTGTTTTTT
>TRBJ1-2|TRBD1|few|TRBV6-1
CASTLQGAASYTF
TGTGCCAGCACACTTCAGGGGGCGGCGAGCTACACCTTC
>TRBJ2-3|TRBD1|few|TRBV13
CASSPAGTDTDTQYF
TGTGCCAGCAGCCCGGCCGGGACAGACACAGATACGCAGTATTTT
>TRBJ2-1|TRBD1|.|TRBV7-9
CAGDGGDRGWHEQFF
TGTGCCGGCGATGGCGGGGACAGGGGTTGGCATGAGCAGTTCTTC
>TRBJ2-6|.|few|TRBV18
CASSRGAGTGANVLTF
TGTGCCAGCTCCCGGGGTGCAGGGACTGGGGCCAACGTCCTGACTTTC
>TRBJ1-5|.|.|TRBV27
CASGARAPQHF
TGTGCCAGCGGCGCTCGGGCGCCCCAGCATTTT
>TRBJ2-1|TRBD1|few|TRBV7-9
CASSVDRDSNEQFF
TGTGCCAGCAGCGTCGACAGGGATTCCAATGAGCAGTTCTTC
>TRBJ2-1|TRBD2|once|TRBV12-3/TRBV12-4
CASRTTGGSYNEQFF
TGTGCCAGCAGAACCACGGGGGGCTCCTACAATGAGCAGTTCTTC
>TRBJ2-5|.|.|TRBV28
CASTFLPRTEQETQYF
TGTGCCAGCACCTTTTTGCCCAGGACAGAGCAAGAGACCCAGTACTTC
>TRBJ2-1|TRBD2|.|TRBV27
CASRLNGLAVQFF
TGTGCCAGCAGACTGAACGGACTAGCGGTTCAGTTCTTC
>TRBJ1-6|.|.|TRBV4-3
CASRPMAPASPLHF
TGCGCCAGCAGGCCAATGGCTCCAGCGTCACCCCTCCACTTT
>TRBJ2-3|.|.|TRBV7-2
CASSLDGKHTQYF
TGTGCCAGCAGCTTAGACGGGAAACATACGCAGTATTTT
>TRBJ2-1|.|few|TRBV5-1
CASYLGFLGNEQFF
TGCGCCAGTTACCTCGGGTTCCTTGGCAATGAGCAGTTCTTC
>TRBJ2-7|.|.|TRBV4-2
CASSQDSTDPGRYEQYF
TGTGCCAGCAGCCAAGATTCCACGGACCCAGGGCGGTACGAGCAGTACTTC
>TRBJ2-2|.|.|TRBV4-3
CASSQDPSENTGELFF
TGCGCCAGCAGCCAAGATCCTAGCGAGAACACCGGGGAGCTGTTTTTT
>TRBJ2-1|.|.|TRBV20-1
CSATPTVGGWNEQFF
TGCAGTGCTACTCCAACCGTAGGTGGATGGAATGAGCAGTTCTTC
>TRBJ1-1|.|few|TRBV6-2/TRBV6-3
CASRRDLNTEAFF
TGTGCCAGCAGACGGGACTTGAACACTGAAGCTTTCTTT
>TRBJ2-5|.|.|TRBV27
CASSSAGQGTQYF
TGTGCCAGCAGTTCGGCGGGACAAGGGACCCAGTACTTC
>TRBJ2-2|TRBD1|.|TRBV10-3
CATGQGSGTGELFF
TGTGCCACAGGACAGGGTTCAGGAACCGGGGAGCTGTTTTTT
>TRBJ2-7|.|.|TRBV21-1
CASSKVGDSSSYEQYF
TGTGCCAGCAGCAAAGTTGGGGACAGCAGCTCCTACGAGCAGTACTTC
>TRBJ1-2|TRBD1|few|TRBV12-3/TRBV12-4
CASRDRSGYTF
TGTGCCAGCAGGGACAGGTCTGGCTACACTTTC
>TRBJ2-3|TRBD1|.|TRBV28
CALGTGRYYSDTQYF
TGTGCTCTCGGGACAGGGAGATATTATTCAGATACGCAGTATTTT
>TRBJ2-5|.|few|TRBV5-1
CASSRDAKETQYF
TGCGCCAGCAGCAGGGACGCGAAAGAGACCCAGTACTTC
>TRBJ2-7|.|.|TRBV7-2
CASSPTGTATYEQYF
TGTGCCAGCAGCCCGACCGGGACGGCGACCTACGAGCAGTACTTC